This TCR beta chain originates from a study of blood T cell repertoires in COVID-19. Study context: Italy, Spain and the United States were the sources of the convalescent and acute COVID-19 samples. PBMCs, B-cell-depleted T cells, or T cells provided the cDNA or gDNA that made up the material.

The CDR3 is made up of 14 amino acids. V shed 6 bases, J shed 4 bases, and the junction held 4 bases outside the gene matches. Germline V lookup: CDR1 SGHAT, CDR2 FQNNGV. Sequenced by immunoSEQ multiplex PCR; TCRdb stores in-frame clones only, minus some. The repertoire holds around 70,000 clones, with roughly 82% as singletons. Sequencing was done on a sample of peripheral blood. This clonotype was obtained from a man aged 55 to 70 with acute or convalescent COVID-19. This sequence joins TRBV11-2 and TRBJ2-2; TRBD1 agrees at 8 bases. The CDR3 DNA reads as TGTGCCAGCAGTAACAGGGGGATCACCGGGGAGCTGTTTTTT. Its protein is CASSNRGITGELFF. The complete variable domain, with remaining parts taken from reference TRBV11-2 and TRBJ2-2, reads EAGVAQSPRYKIIEKRQSVAFWCNPISGHATLYWYQQILGQGPKLLIQFQNNGVVDDSQLPKDRFSAERLKGVDSTLKIQPAKLEDSAVYLCASSNRGITGELFFGEGSRLTVL.